This is a list of T cell receptor beta chains from one sample in a study of shared clonotypes between healthy human individuals. The assay was immunoSEQ multiplex PCR, and TCRdb's table has in-frame clones only and misses some. The repertoire holds 600,000 to 700,000 clones, around 73% seen once, with around 2% in the top ten. Sequenced: memory CD4+ T cells sorted from blood. These receptors all come from a woman aged 30 to 39 in good health. Each CDR3 is given with its conserved first and last residue. The order of the fields is clone size, V gene, D gene, J gene, CDR3 protein, CDR3 DNA. A D gene is named only where the DNA matches it firmly. Not all rows give a size; the values are once, few, many and, for expanded clones, a class.

NA,TRBV7-2,TRBD1,TRBJ1-4,CASSPPGTGVEKLFF,TGTGCCAGCAGCCCCCCCGGGACAGGGGTCGAAAAACTGTTTTTT
NA,TRBV20-1,NA,TRBJ2-1,CSASNEQFF,TGCAGTGCTAGTAATGAGCAGTTCTTC
many,TRBV7-2,NA,TRBJ2-7,CASSLAGSSSYEQYF,TGTGCCAGCAGCCTTGCCGGGAGCAGCTCCTACGAGCAGTACTTC
NA,TRBV6-5,TRBD1,TRBJ2-7,CASSYSGDRTYEQYF,TGTGCCAGCAGTTACTCAGGGGACAGGACCTACGAGCAGTACTTC
NA,TRBV15,TRBD2,TRBJ2-2,CATSNPGLAANTGELFF,TGTGCCACCAGCAACCCGGGACTAGCGGCGAACACCGGGGAGCTGTTTTTT
NA,TRBV19,NA,TRBJ2-1,CASSIGAAVDEQFF,TGTGCCAGTAGTATCGGGGCCGCCGTCGATGAGCAGTTCTTC
NA,TRBV28,NA,TRBJ1-4,CASSKQGSTNEKLFF,TGTGCCAGCAGTAAACAGGGTTCGACTAATGAAAAACTGTTTTTT
few,TRBV6-4,NA,TRBJ1-5,CASSEEGGQPQHF,TGTGCCAGCAGTGAAGAGGGAGGCCAGCCCCAGCATTTT
NA,TRBV7-8,NA,TRBJ2-2,CASSTTGGNTGELFF,TGTGCCAGCAGCACGACAGGTGGGAACACCGGGGAGCTGTTTTTT
NA,TRBV7-8,NA,TRBJ2-1,CASSFREYNEQFF,TGTGCCAGCAGCTTTCGTGAGTACAATGAGCAGTTCTTC
NA,TRBV25-1,TRBD2,TRBJ2-7,CASSERASGSPNEQYF,TGTGCCAGCAGTGAAAGAGCTAGCGGGAGTCCAAACGAGCAGTACTTC
many,TRBV11-2,NA,TRBJ1-2,CASSLGTNYGYTF,TGTGCCAGCAGCTTAGGTACTAACTATGGCTACACCTTC
few,TRBV7-2,NA,TRBJ2-3,CASSEAATADTQYF,TGTGCCAGCTCAGAAGCGGCCACAGCGGATACGCAGTATTTT
NA,TRBV13,TRBD1,TRBJ1-1,CASSYDRGRTEAFF,TGTGCCAGCAGCTACGACAGGGGACGCACTGAAGCTTTCTTT
NA,TRBV28,TRBD1,TRBJ2-3,CASSSWTGAGADTQYF,TGTGCCAGCAGTTCATGGACAGGGGCCGGAGCAGATACGCAGTATTTT
NA,TRBV2,TRBD1,TRBJ1-5,CASSPQGPQPQHF,TGTGCCAGCAGCCCACAGGGGCCCCAGCCCCAGCATTTT
NA,TRBV10-2,TRBD1,TRBJ1-5,CASSEPGTVGQPQHF,TGCGCCAGCAGTGAGCCTGGGACAGTGGGTCAGCCCCAGCATTTT
NA,TRBV29-1,TRBD2,TRBJ2-1,CSAGTSGPYNEQFF,TGCAGCGCCGGGACTAGCGGCCCGTACAATGAGCAGTTCTTC
NA,TRBV28,NA,TRBJ1-4,CASGSVASNEKLFF,TGTGCCAGCGGTTCGGTAGCTTCGAATGAAAAACTGTTTTTT
NA,TRBV5-6,TRBD2,TRBJ2-7,CASSLLTSGRPEQYF,TGTGCCAGCAGCTTATTGACTAGCGGGAGACCGGAGCAGTACTTC
NA,TRBV27,TRBD2,TRBJ2-7,CASSLSSGRAPHEQYF,TGTGCCAGCAGTTTATCTAGCGGGAGGGCGCCCCACGAGCAGTACTTC
NA,TRBV29-1,NA,TRBJ1-1,CSVTTPTEAFF,TGCAGCGTTACGACCCCAACTGAAGCTTTCTTT
once,TRBV10-3,NA,TRBJ2-3,CAISTSSSSTDTQYF,TGTGCCATCAGTACTAGCTCTAGCAGCACAGATACGCAGTATTTT
NA,TRBV19,NA,TRBJ2-6,CASRNSGVGANVLTF,TGTGCCAGTAGGAACTCAGGGGTCGGGGCCAACGTCCTGACTTTC
NA,TRBV2,TRBD1,TRBJ1-2,CASRRAGGSGGYTF,TGTGCCAGCCGTAGGGCAGGGGGCTCTGGGGGCTACACCTTC
NA,TRBV10-3,TRBD2,TRBJ2-7,CAISEGTSGRSYEQYF,TGTGCCATCAGTGAGGGGACTAGCGGGAGGTCCTACGAGCAGTACTTC
NA,TRBV5-8,NA,TRBJ2-2,CASSPLSAIDVNGELFF,TGTGCCAGCAGCCCCCTGTCGGCAATCGATGTTAACGGGGAGCTGTTTTTT
NA,TRBV7-2,TRBD1,TRBJ1-2,CASSAGTGYGYTF,TGTGCCAGCAGCGCTGGGACAGGCTATGGCTACACCTTC
NA,TRBV19,TRBD1,TRBJ1-2,CASSIHRGRDGYTF,TGTGCCAGTAGTATTCACAGGGGAAGGGATGGCTACACCTTC
NA,TRBV20-1,NA,TRBJ2-2,CSAPQTGELFF,TGCAGTGCCCCCCAGACCGGGGAGCTGTTTTTT
NA,TRBV5-1,TRBD1,TRBJ2-1,CASSRNFGTGLGNEQFF,TGCGCCAGCAGCAGGAACTTTGGGACAGGGCTTGGGAATGAGCAGTTCTTC
once,TRBV5-1,TRBD1,TRBJ2-5,CASSPGQGYHRETQYF,TGCGCCAGCAGCCCGGGACAGGGGTATCACAGGGAGACCCAGTACTTC
NA,TRBV28,NA,TRBJ2-1,CASSFAGSRNEQFF,TGTGCCAGCAGTTTTGCCGGGAGTAGAAATGAGCAGTTCTTC
many,TRBV6-1,TRBD2,TRBJ2-3,CASSVAGSTDTQYF,TGTGCCAGCAGTGTAGCGGGGAGCACAGATACGCAGTATTTT
few,TRBV2,NA,TRBJ2-5,CASSEARAGQEYF,TGTGCCAGCAGTGAAGCGAGGGCGGGTCAGGAGTACTTC
NA,TRBV5-5,NA,TRBJ2-3,CASSLDHAGTQYF,TGTGCCAGCAGCTTGGATCATGCGGGTACGCAGTATTTT
few,TRBV5-1,NA,TRBJ2-7,CASSPSGVYEQYF,TGCGCCAGCAGCCCCTCGGGGGTCTACGAGCAGTACTTC
NA,TRBV7-2,TRBD2,TRBJ2-1,CASSWQRGNEQFF,TGTGCCAGCAGCTGGCAGCGGGGCAATGAGCAGTTCTTC
once,TRBV29-1,NA,TRBJ1-1,CSVDDQPPPLNTEAFF,TGCAGCGTTGATGACCAGCCCCCGCCCTTGAACACTGAAGCTTTCTTT
NA,TRBV5-4,TRBD2,TRBJ2-1,CASSLVYSSGSSYNEQFF,TGTGCCAGCAGCTTGGTTTACTCTAGCGGGAGCTCCTACAATGAGCAGTTCTTC
NA,TRBV27,NA,TRBJ1-1,CASSDYQGPLNTEAFF,TGTGCCAGCAGTGACTACCAGGGGCCCCTGAACACTGAAGCTTTCTTT
NA,TRBV10-2,NA,TRBJ1-5,CASRVDRHPNQPQHF,TGCGCCAGCAGAGTTGACAGGCACCCGAATCAGCCCCAGCATTTT
NA,TRBV6-1,NA,TRBJ1-5,CASSGFQIRTDSNQPQHF,TGTGCCAGCAGTGGATTCCAAATCAGGACCGATAGCAATCAGCCCCAGCATTTT
NA,TRBV6-1,TRBD1,TRBJ1-4,CASSDRGHGGTNEKLFF,TGTGCCAGCAGTGACAGGGGGCATGGTGGAACTAATGAAAAACTGTTTTTT
NA,TRBV9,NA,TRBJ2-2,CASSVAPPGPYTGELFF,TGTGCCAGCAGCGTTGCCCCTCCGGGGCCCTACACCGGGGAGCTGTTTTTT
NA,TRBV5-1,NA,TRBJ2-4,CASSSTIAKNIQYF,TGCGCCAGCAGCTCGACAATAGCCAAAAACATTCAGTACTTC
NA,TRBV18,TRBD2,TRBJ2-6,CASSPRLADSGANVLTF,TGTGCCAGCTCACCGCGTCTAGCGGACTCTGGGGCCAACGTCCTGACTTTC
once,TRBV15,TRBD1,TRBJ2-1,CATSAQGIRDRGIDEQFF,TGTGCCACCAGCGCTCAGGGAATCCGGGACAGGGGAATCGATGAGCAGTTCTTC
NA,TRBV6-6,TRBD2,TRBJ2-1,CASRSGTSSYNEQFF,TGTGCCAGCAGGTCCGGGACTAGCTCCTACAATGAGCAGTTCTTC
once,TRBV19,NA,TRBJ1-3,CASSQLSGNTIYF,TGTGCCAGTAGCCAGTTATCTGGAAACACCATATATTTT
few,TRBV5-4,TRBD2,TRBJ2-3,CASSLKVMAGVKDTQYF,TGTGCCAGCAGCTTGAAGGTTATGGCGGGAGTGAAAGATACGCAGTATTTT
once,TRBV27,NA,TRBJ1-1,CASRARPVNTEAFF,TGTGCCAGCAGAGCACGTCCCGTGAACACTGAAGCTTTCTTT
NA,TRBV9,NA,TRBJ2-1,CASSAPWTPPYNEQFF,TGTGCCAGCAGCGCCCCCTGGACACCCCCCTACAATGAGCAGTTCTTC